One T cell receptor (beta chain) is described in this entry. This specimen belongs to a study of control samples from healthy donors and cancer patients. Sequenced by immunoSEQ multiplex PCR; TCRdb stores in-frame clones only, minus some. The repertoire holds 150,000 or so clones, approximately 94% seen once, with about 5.6% in the top ten. Trimming cost V 5 bases and J 3 bases, with 20 bases left between them. CDR1 and CDR2 (germline): SEHNR, FQNEAQ (reference sequence). The length of the CDR3 is 16 residues. The rearrangement links TRBV7-9 to TRBJ2-7, with D perhaps given as TRBD1 or TRBD2 (5 bases each). The sample comprised blood. The TCR sequence derives from a man aged 40-55 years in good health. The DNA for the CDR3 is TGTGCCAGCAGCCCGGCGAGGGGCAGTGGGGACTACGAGCAGTACTTC. Translation: CASSPARGSGDYEQYF.